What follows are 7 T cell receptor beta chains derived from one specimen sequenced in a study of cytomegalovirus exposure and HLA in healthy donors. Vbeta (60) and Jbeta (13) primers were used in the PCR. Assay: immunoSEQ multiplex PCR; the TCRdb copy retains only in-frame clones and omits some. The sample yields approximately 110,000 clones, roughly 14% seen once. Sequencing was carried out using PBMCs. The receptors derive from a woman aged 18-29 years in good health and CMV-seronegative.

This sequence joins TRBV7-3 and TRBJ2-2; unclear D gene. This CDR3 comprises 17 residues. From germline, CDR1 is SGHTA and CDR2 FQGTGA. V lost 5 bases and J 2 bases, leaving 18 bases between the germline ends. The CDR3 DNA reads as TGTGCCAGCAGCGACCCGGTTAGGCTAGGTAACACCGGGGAGCTGTTTTTT. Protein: CASSDPVRLGNTGELFF.

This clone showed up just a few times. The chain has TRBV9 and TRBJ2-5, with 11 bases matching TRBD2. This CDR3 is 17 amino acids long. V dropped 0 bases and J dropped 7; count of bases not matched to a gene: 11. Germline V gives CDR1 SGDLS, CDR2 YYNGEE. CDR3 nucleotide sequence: TGTGCCAGCAGCGTAGAGGGACTAGCGGTCCCGGGGGGGACCCAGTACTTC. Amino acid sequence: CASSVEGLAVPGGTQYF.

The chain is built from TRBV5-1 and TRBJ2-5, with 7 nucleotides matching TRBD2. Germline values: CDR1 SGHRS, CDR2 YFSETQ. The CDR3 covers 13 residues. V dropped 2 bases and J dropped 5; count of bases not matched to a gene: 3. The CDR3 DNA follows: TGCGCCAGCAGCTTAAGCGGGGAGGAGACCCAGTACTTC. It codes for CASSLSGEETQYF.

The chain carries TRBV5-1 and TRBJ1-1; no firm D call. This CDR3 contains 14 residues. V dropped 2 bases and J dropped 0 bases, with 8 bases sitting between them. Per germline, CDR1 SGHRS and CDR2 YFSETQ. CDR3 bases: TGCGCCAGCAGCTTCGCGGTCATGAACACTGAAGCTTTCTTT. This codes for CASSFAVMNTEAFF.

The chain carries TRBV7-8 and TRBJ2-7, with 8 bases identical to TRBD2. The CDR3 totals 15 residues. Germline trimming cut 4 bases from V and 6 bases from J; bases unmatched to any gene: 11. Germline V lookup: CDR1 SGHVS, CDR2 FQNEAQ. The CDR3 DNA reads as TGTGCCAGCAGCTCAATAGCGGGGACCAAACCCGAGCAGTACTTC. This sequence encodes CASSSIAGTKPEQYF.

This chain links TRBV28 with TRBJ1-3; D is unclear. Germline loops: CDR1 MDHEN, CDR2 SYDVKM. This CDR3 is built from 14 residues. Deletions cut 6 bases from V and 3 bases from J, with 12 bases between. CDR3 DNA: TGTGCCAGCAGCCCCGGAACTAGTGGAAACACCATATATTTT. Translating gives CASSPGTSGNTIYF.

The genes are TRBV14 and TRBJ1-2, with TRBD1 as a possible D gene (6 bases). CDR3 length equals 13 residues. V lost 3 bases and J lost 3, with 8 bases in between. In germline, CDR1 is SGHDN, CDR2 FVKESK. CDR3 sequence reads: CASSQQGYYGYTF. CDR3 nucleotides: TGTGCCAGCAGCCAGCAGGGGTACTATGGCTACACCTTC.